The clone carrying this TCR beta chain showed up just a few times. Its antigen remains unidentified. TCRdb recomputed calls from the 5' RACE reads with MiXCR, one row per CDR3 protein. The profile shows about 540,000 distinct CDR3 sequences, 9.5% to 15% of them singletons. This specimen belongs to a study of CD8 T cells in ankylosing spondylitis. Overall study findings and caveats: A motif of 7 to 9 highly homologous TCR beta variants was seen as apparently characteristic of ankylosing spondylitis blood. Earlier reports found some motif variants in synovial fluid and blood in reactive arthritis. Disease-linked clones displayed a CD8+ phenotype and appeared relatively rarely in peripheral blood. Disease-linked clones reportedly showed significant enrichment in matched ankylosing spondylitis synovial fluid.

Source material: blood, either unsorted or a sorted T cell fraction (not recorded which). The origin of this receptor is a male donor with ankylosing spondylitis.

The CDR3 spells CASSATSWDWETQYF. The CDR3 region has the DNA TGTGCCAGCAGCGCGACTAGCTGGGATTGGGAGACCCAGTACTTC. The chain uses TRBV3-1 and TRBJ2-5; 7 bases agree with TRBD2. V shed 5 bases and J 5 bases; nucleotides not matched to a gene: 11. The CDR3 extends over 15 amino acids. Per germline, CDR1 LGHDT and CDR2 YNNKEL (reference sequence).